Listed below are T cell receptor beta chains from one sample, sequenced in a study of T cells in Graves' hyperthyroidism and ophthalmopathy. TCRdb called the multiplex PCR reads again in MiXCR, with one record for every CDR3 protein. This table has around 380,000 distinct CDR3 sequences, less than 15% appearing once. Specimen: blood. The receptors stem from a man aged 25-45 years with Graves' hyperthyroidism that later progressed to Graves' ophthalmopathy. Both conserved end residues are part of each CDR3. Each record gives: V gene, D gene, J gene, clone size, CDR3 protein, CDR3 DNA. A D gene is named only where the DNA matches it firmly. Only some rows state a clone size, as once, few, many or a class for expanded clones.

>TRBV4-1|NA|TRBJ1-3|few
CASSQGQGMAGNTIYF
TGCGCCAGCAGCCAAGGGCAGGGGATGGCTGGAAACACCATATATTTT
>TRBV29-1|NA|TRBJ2-3|many
CSVEAGTTDTQYF
TGCAGCGTTGAGGCAGGAACAACAGATACGCAGTATTTT
>TRBV3-1|NA|TRBJ2-7|few
CASSQWTVLVDKQYF
TGTGCCAGCAGCCAATGGACAGTATTGGTGGACAAGCAGTACTTC
>TRBV6-2/TRBV6-3|TRBD1|TRBJ1-6|few
CASSYSWDRKFLSSYNSPLHF
TGTGCCAGCAGTTACTCCTGGGACAGGAAATTTTTGAGCTCCTATAATTCACCCCTCCACTTT
>TRBV28|TRBD1|TRBJ1-2|many
CASSQTKVGQASF
TGTGCCAGCAGTCAAACTAAAGTCGGACAGGCTTCCTTC
>TRBV29-1|NA|TRBJ2-7|NA
CSVESGTSYEQYF
TGCAGCGTTGAATCAGGGACCTCCTACGAGCAGTACTTC
>TRBV5-1|NA|TRBJ1-1|many
CASSLVPGAGTEAFF
TGCGCCAGCAGCTTGGTCCCGGGGGCCGGCACTGAAGCTTTCTTT
>TRBV29-1|TRBD2|TRBJ2-5|few
CSVVPVGLALETQYF
TGCAGCGTTGTACCGGTGGGACTAGCTTTGGAGACCCAGTACTTC
>TRBV11-3|NA|TRBJ1-1|many
CAAAFGTAEAFF
TGTGCCGCAGCCTTCGGGACGGCTGAAGCTTTCTTT
>TRBV7-9|TRBD1|TRBJ1-2|many
CASSVGTGDVRYTF
TGTGCCAGCAGCGTCGGGACAGGGGATGTGAGATACACCTTC
>TRBV6-1|TRBD1|TRBJ2-3|many
CASSYRDRDTQYF
TGTGCCAGCAGTTATAGGGACAGGGATACGCAGTATTTT
>TRBV6-1|NA|TRBJ2-5|NA
CASSRDPGRGGSQYF
TGTGCCAGCAGCCGCGATCCGGGACGAGGAGGGTCCCAGTACTTC
>TRBV4-1|NA|TRBJ2-5|few
CASSQVGDQETQYF
TGCGCCAGCAGCCAAGTGGGGGATCAAGAGACCCAGTACTTC
>TRBV29-1|NA|TRBJ1-2|NA
CSVERVSEGYGYTF
TGCAGCGTTGAAAGGGTATCAGAGGGATATGGCTACACCTTC
>TRBV5-4|TRBD2|TRBJ2-1|NA
CASSLLLQRGGYNEQFF
TGTGCCAGCAGCTTGTTGCTGCAGCGGGGGGGGTACAATGAGCAGTTCTTC
>TRBV30|NA|TRBJ1-2|many
CAWSDTGSSYGYTF
TGTGCCTGGAGTGATACGGGGTCGAGCTATGGCTACACCTTC
>TRBV12-3/TRBV12-4|NA|TRBJ2-3|many
CASGRQRGSTDTQYF
TGTGCCAGCGGAAGACAGCGAGGATCCACAGATACGCAGTATTTT
>TRBV7-9|NA|TRBJ2-3|NA
CASSLGRGKDRTDTQYF
TGTGCCAGCAGCCTAGGGCGGGGCAAGGATCGGACAGATACGCAGTATTTT
>TRBV7-2|NA|TRBJ1-5|many
CASSIARDLNQPQHF
TGTGCCAGCAGCATAGCACGGGATCTCAATCAGCCCCAGCATTTT
>TRBV19|TRBD2|TRBJ2-2|few
CASSPTGTRLFGELFF
TGTGCCAGTAGTCCTACCGGGACTAGATTATTCGGGGAGCTGTTTTTT
>TRBV10-3|TRBD1|TRBJ1-2|many
CAISEGDPGQAYYGYTF
TGTGCCATCAGTGAGGGGGACCCCGGACAGGCGTACTATGGCTACACCTTC
>TRBV11-2|TRBD2|TRBJ2-3|many
CASSWLAGASTDTQYF
TGTGCCAGCAGCTGGCTAGCGGGGGCTAGCACAGATACGCAGTATTTT
>TRBV20-1|TRBD1|TRBJ1-2|many
CSARRTGVGYTF
TGCAGTGCTAGAAGGACAGGGGTCGGCTACACCTTC
>TRBV30|NA|TRBJ2-5|many
CAWSGPMETQYF
TGTGCCTGGAGTGGCCCCATGGAGACCCAGTACTTC
>TRBV6-1|TRBD1|TRBJ2-7|many
CASTARRTGHSYEQYF
TGTGCCAGCACCGCGAGGAGGACAGGCCATAGCTACGAGCAGTACTTC
>TRBV25-1|NA|TRBJ2-7|many
CASSAPGGAYEQYF
TGTGCCAGCAGTGCCCCGGGGGGCGCCTACGAGCAGTACTTC
>TRBV10-3|TRBD1|TRBJ1-5|NA
CAISGGQGNQPQHF
TGTGCCATCAGTGGCGGACAGGGGAATCAGCCCCAGCATTTT
>TRBV12-3/TRBV12-4|NA|TRBJ2-2|many
CASSRRPGWLFF
TGTGCCAGCAGCCGAAGGCCGGGATGGCTGTTTTTT
>TRBV5-1|TRBD1|TRBJ2-5|few
CASVSTGVQETQYF
TGCGCCAGCGTTTCTACAGGGGTGCAAGAGACCCAGTACTTC
>TRBV30|TRBD1|TRBJ2-5|NA
CAWTRKGTGQETQYF
TGTGCCTGGACCCGAAAAGGGACAGGTCAAGAGACCCAGTACTTC
>TRBV12-3/TRBV12-4|NA|TRBJ2-1|many
CASTTVGKRTDNEQFF
TGTGCCAGCACCACAGTCGGCAAGCGTACCGACAATGAGCAGTTCTTC
>TRBV20-1|TRBD1|TRBJ2-2|NA
CSARDSVTGVSGELFF
TGCAGTGCTAGAGATTCTGTGACAGGGGTCTCCGGGGAGCTGTTTTTT
>TRBV5-1|NA|TRBJ2-3|NA
CAGSLLTDTQYF
TGCGCCGGCAGCTTATTAACAGATACGCAGTATTTT
>TRBV20-1|NA|TRBJ1-3|NA
CSARFGQQNISGNTIYF
TGCAGTGCTAGATTCGGCCAACAGAATATCTCTGGAAACACCATATATTTT
>TRBV5-5|TRBD2|TRBJ2-1|many
CASSLGLAVEQFF
TGTGCCAGCAGCCTGGGACTAGCGGTTGAGCAGTTCTTC
>TRBV11-1|TRBD1|TRBJ2-4|many
CASSLEGTGLNIQYF
TGTGCCAGCAGCTTAGAAGGGACAGGTTTGAACATTCAGTACTTC
>TRBV5-1|NA|TRBJ2-7|NA
CASRDPRDTSYEQYF
TGCGCCAGCAGGGACCCCCGGGACACCTCCTACGAGCAGTACTTC
>TRBV12-5|NA|TRBJ1-2|many
CASEVDGGGYTF
TGTGCTAGTGAAGTGGACGGTGGTGGCTACACCTTC
>TRBV30|TRBD1|TRBJ1-1|many
CAWREGQGPLNTEAFF
TGTGCCTGGAGGGAAGGACAGGGGCCCTTGAACACTGAAGCTTTCTTT
>TRBV6-1|TRBD1|TRBJ1-2|NA
CASTKTGGSYGYTF
TGTGCCAGCACCAAGACAGGGGGCTCCTATGGCTACACCTTC
>TRBV18|NA|TRBJ2-7|NA
CASSPQENSYEQYF
TGTGCCAGCTCACCACAGGAGAACTCCTACGAGCAGTACTTC
>TRBV29-1|NA|TRBJ1-1|few
CSGRFAETEAFF
TGCAGCGGCCGGTTTGCGGAGACTGAAGCTTTCTTT
>TRBV9|NA|TRBJ1-5|few
CASSVTAGGNQPQHF
TGTGCCAGCAGCGTAACGGCCGGGGGCAATCAGCCCCAGCATTTT
>TRBV25-1|NA|TRBJ2-5|few
CASSELGGETQYF
TGTGCCAGCAGTGAATTAGGGGGAGAGACCCAGTACTTC
>TRBV4-1|TRBD2|TRBJ2-2|few
CASSHGGVRRTGELFF
TGCGCCAGCAGCCACGGGGGGGTCCGCCGAACCGGGGAGCTGTTTTTT
>TRBV3-1|NA|TRBJ1-6|many
CASSQGGNSPLHF
TGTGCCAGCAGCCAAGGGGGGAATTCACCCCTCCACTTT
>TRBV12-3/TRBV12-4|TRBD1|TRBJ1-3|many
CASSLGGTGMGTIYF
TGTGCCAGCAGTTTAGGGGGGACAGGGATGGGGACCATATATTTT
>TRBV12-3/TRBV12-4|NA|TRBJ1-1|many
CASRSTGGDTEAFF
TGTGCCAGCAGGTCGACAGGAGGGGACACTGAAGCTTTCTTT
>TRBV7-8|NA|TRBJ1-2|few
CASSLGPDYGYTF
TGTGCCAGCAGCTTAGGTCCAGACTATGGCTACACCTTC
>TRBV6-1|NA|TRBJ2-5|many
CASTPKRTVRKETQYF
TGTGCCAGCACCCCAAAGCGGACAGTACGTAAAGAGACCCAGTACTTC
>TRBV12-3/TRBV12-4|TRBD1|TRBJ1-4|many
CASSFGTGGGEKLFF
TGTGCCAGCAGTTTTGGAACAGGGGGTGGTGAAAAACTGTTTTTT
>TRBV29-1|TRBD1|TRBJ1-4|once
CSVEGQGSEELFF
TGCAGCGTCGAGGGACAGGGTAGCGAAGAACTGTTTTTT